The source of this TCR beta chain is a study of CD8+ T cells in alopecia areata. For the study at large: Those treated were given oral tofacitinib at 5 to 10 mg twice daily.

Extracted RNA was reverse transcribed, and the resulting cDNA served as sequencing template. Here immunoSEQ multiplex PCR was the method, and the copy in TCRdb shows in-frame clones only, minus some. The sample has about 69,000 clones; approximately 58% are singletons. The J segment lost 1 base and the V segment lost 2 bases, leaving 2 bases of the junction unmatched. Germline V gene sequence: CDR1 SEHNR, CDR2 FQNEAQ (reference sequence). The CDR3 consists of 16 residues. V and J are TRBV7-9 and TRBJ2-5; 12 bases map to TRBD2. Material: CD8+ T cells sorted from blood, obtained at week 0. The receptor comes from a human donor with alopecia areata. This CDR3 reads CASSLTTSGGQETQYF. The CDR3 DNA is TGTGCCAGCAGCTTAACGACTAGCGGGGGCCAAGAGACCCAGTACTTC.